Listed below are T cell receptor beta chains from one sample, sequenced in a study of T-cell reconstitution after alpha-beta-depleted transplantation in children. MiXCR, applied by TCRdb to the PCR reads, yields one record per CDR3 protein. The repertoire includes 500,000 to 750,000 distinct CDR3 sequences, 20% to 30% of them detected once, and approximately 39% sits in the top ten. This material consisted of PBMCs, taken before TCRalphabeta/CD19-depleted stem cell transplant. The origin of the receptors is a boy under two years old with Wiskott-Aldrich syndrome, due to receive a stem cell transplant. Each CDR3 is given with its conserved first and last residue. D genes are given only for firm matches. The size of a clone is reported for some rows only, either as once, few or many, or as a class for expanded clones.

v_call: TRBV7-2
j_call: TRBJ2-2
clone_size: NA
d_call: TRBD2
cdr3_nt: TGTGCCAGCAGCTTCGTACTAGCGGGAGTCGGGGAGCTGTTTTTT
cdr3_aa: CASSFVLAGVGELFF

v_call: TRBV5-1
j_call: TRBJ2-2
clone_size: NA
d_call: NA
cdr3_nt: TGCGCCAGCAGCTTGAACCCAGGCCAAAACACCGGGGAGCTGTTTTTT
cdr3_aa: CASSLNPGQNTGELFF

v_call: TRBV15
j_call: TRBJ2-7
clone_size: few
d_call: NA
cdr3_nt: TGTGCCACCAGCAGAGATAAGTCCGGCGGCGCCTACGAGCAGTACTTC
cdr3_aa: CATSRDKSGGAYEQYF

v_call: TRBV7-9
j_call: TRBJ2-7
clone_size: NA
d_call: NA
cdr3_nt: TGTGCCAGCAGCCCTTCAAGGGGTCAAACCTACGAGCAGTACTTC
cdr3_aa: CASSPSRGQTYEQYF

v_call: TRBV7-2
j_call: TRBJ2-1
clone_size: NA
d_call: TRBD2
cdr3_nt: TGTGCCAGCAGCCAAGCGGGGGGCTTGGATGAGCAGTTCTTC
cdr3_aa: CASSQAGGLDEQFF

v_call: TRBV20-1
j_call: TRBJ2-4
clone_size: few
d_call: NA
cdr3_nt: TGCAGTGCTAGAGCTCCCGACAGCAAAAACATTCAGTACTTC
cdr3_aa: CSARAPDSKNIQYF

v_call: TRBV15
j_call: TRBJ2-1
clone_size: few
d_call: NA
cdr3_nt: TGTGCCACCAGCAGAGATCCCTTCAATGAGCAGTTCTTC
cdr3_aa: CATSRDPFNEQFF

v_call: TRBV27
j_call: TRBJ2-5
clone_size: NA
d_call: NA
cdr3_nt: TGTGCCAGCAGGCACCGGGCGGAGACCCAGTACTTC
cdr3_aa: CASRHRAETQYF

v_call: TRBV28
j_call: TRBJ1-5
clone_size: NA
d_call: NA
cdr3_nt: TGTGCCAGCAGCTCCGCTTGGGACCACATCCCCTATAGCAATCAGCCCCAGCATTTT
cdr3_aa: CASSSAWDHIPYSNQPQHF

v_call: TRBV18
j_call: TRBJ2-1
clone_size: NA
d_call: TRBD2
cdr3_nt: TGTGCCAGCTCACCGACTAGCGGGAGAGTCAATGAGCAGTTCTTC
cdr3_aa: CASSPTSGRVNEQFF

v_call: TRBV6-5
j_call: TRBJ2-1
clone_size: few
d_call: NA
cdr3_nt: TGTGCCAGCAGGCAGGGGGGGAGTGAGCAGTTCTTC
cdr3_aa: CASRQGGSEQFF

v_call: TRBV5-1
j_call: TRBJ2-3
clone_size: few
d_call: TRBD2
cdr3_nt: TGCGCCAGCAGCTTGGTTGGCGGGAGGGGCACAGATACGCAGTATTTT
cdr3_aa: CASSLVGGRGTDTQYF

v_call: TRBV5-1
j_call: TRBJ2-5
clone_size: few
d_call: TRBD2
cdr3_nt: TGCGCCAGCAGCTCTGGGACTAGCGGGAGTAAGAAGACCCAGTACTTC
cdr3_aa: CASSSGTSGSKKTQYF

v_call: TRBV10-3
j_call: TRBJ2-7
clone_size: NA
d_call: TRBD1
cdr3_nt: TGTGCCATCAGTGAGTCGATTAGGGTTGAGTATAGGGACAGGGCTCGCTACGAGCAGTACTTC
cdr3_aa: CAISESIRVEYRDRARYEQYF

v_call: TRBV24-1
j_call: TRBJ2-1
clone_size: NA
d_call: TRBD2
cdr3_nt: TGTGCCACCAGTGATTTGCGTAGTAGCGGGAGCTCCTACAATGAGCAGTTCTTC
cdr3_aa: CATSDLRSSGSSYNEQFF

v_call: TRBV14
j_call: TRBJ2-1
clone_size: NA
d_call: NA
cdr3_nt: TGTGCCAGCAGCCAACGCTTGCCTAGCTTCAGCAATGAGCAGTTCTTC
cdr3_aa: CASSQRLPSFSNEQFF

v_call: TRBV4-2
j_call: TRBJ2-1
clone_size: NA
d_call: TRBD2
cdr3_nt: TGTGCCAGCAGCCAGGCTGCGGGGGTCTACAATGAGCAGTTCTTC
cdr3_aa: CASSQAAGVYNEQFF

v_call: TRBV20-1
j_call: TRBJ1-2
clone_size: NA
d_call: NA
cdr3_nt: TGCAGTGCTAGAGACAGGGTATCCAACTATGGCTACACCTTC
cdr3_aa: CSARDRVSNYGYTF

v_call: TRBV7-2
j_call: TRBJ2-3
clone_size: NA
d_call: TRBD2
cdr3_nt: TGTGCCAGCAGCCGAGTCTCGGGAGGGGCAGATACGCAGTATTTT
cdr3_aa: CASSRVSGGADTQYF

v_call: TRBV11-2
j_call: TRBJ2-2
clone_size: few
d_call: TRBD1
cdr3_nt: TGTGCCAGCAGTATAAGACAGGGGATGGACACCGGGGAGCTGTTTTTT
cdr3_aa: CASSIRQGMDTGELFF

v_call: TRBV7-9
j_call: TRBJ2-2
clone_size: few
d_call: NA
cdr3_nt: TGTGCCAGCAGCTTGGACTTAACGAACACCGGGGAGCTGTTTTTT
cdr3_aa: CASSLDLTNTGELFF

v_call: TRBV20-1
j_call: TRBJ2-2
clone_size: NA
d_call: TRBD2
cdr3_nt: TGCAGTGCCCGTCCTAGCGGGGCCACCGGGGAGCTGTTTTTT
cdr3_aa: CSARPSGATGELFF

v_call: TRBV20-1
j_call: TRBJ1-2
clone_size: NA
d_call: NA
cdr3_nt: TGCAGTGCTAGTAAGTTCACGGAAGCTAACTATGGCTACACCTTC
cdr3_aa: CSASKFTEANYGYTF

v_call: TRBV27
j_call: TRBJ1-4
clone_size: NA
d_call: NA
cdr3_nt: TGTGCCAGCAGTTTTCGGAAGACAGACATCTCTAATGAAAAACTGTTTTTT
cdr3_aa: CASSFRKTDISNEKLFF

v_call: TRBV12-3/TRBV12-4
j_call: TRBJ1-2
clone_size: NA
d_call: TRBD1
cdr3_nt: TGTGCCAGCAGTTGGGGACAGTCAAACTATGGCTACACCTTC
cdr3_aa: CASSWGQSNYGYTF

v_call: TRBV5-6
j_call: TRBJ2-1
clone_size: few
d_call: TRBD2
cdr3_nt: TGTGCCAGCAGCGCACCGGGACTAGCGGGTTCAAGCTCCTACAATGAGCAGTTCTTC
cdr3_aa: CASSAPGLAGSSSYNEQFF

v_call: TRBV5-4
j_call: TRBJ2-2
clone_size: NA
d_call: TRBD2
cdr3_nt: TGTGCCAGCAGCCATCAGCGGGAGAACACCGGGGAGCTGTTTTTT
cdr3_aa: CASSHQRENTGELFF

v_call: TRBV12-3/TRBV12-4
j_call: TRBJ2-1
clone_size: few
d_call: NA
cdr3_nt: TGTGCCAGCAGTTTGAAGGGGTCCTACAATGAGCAGTTCTTC
cdr3_aa: CASSLKGSYNEQFF

v_call: TRBV5-5
j_call: TRBJ2-3
clone_size: NA
d_call: NA
cdr3_nt: TGTGCCAGCAGCCCTGGACCCTCAGATACGCAGTATTTT
cdr3_aa: CASSPGPSDTQYF

v_call: TRBV5-1
j_call: TRBJ1-2
clone_size: NA
d_call: TRBD1
cdr3_nt: TGCGCCAGCAGTCCTAGGACAGGGGGGACCTATGGCTACACCTTC
cdr3_aa: CASSPRTGGTYGYTF

v_call: TRBV18
j_call: TRBJ1-1
clone_size: NA
d_call: NA
cdr3_nt: TGTGCCAGCTCCCCGGAAATCATGAACACTGAAGCTTTCTTT
cdr3_aa: CASSPEIMNTEAFF

v_call: TRBV27
j_call: TRBJ2-1
clone_size: few
d_call: TRBD2
cdr3_nt: TGTGCCAGCAGCCCGATACTAGCGGACCTGAGGAATGAGCAGTTCTTC
cdr3_aa: CASSPILADLRNEQFF

v_call: TRBV6-2/TRBV6-3
j_call: TRBJ2-2
clone_size: few
d_call: NA
cdr3_nt: TGTGCCAGCAGTTGGGGTACCGGGGAGCTGTTTTTT
cdr3_aa: CASSWGTGELFF

v_call: TRBV18
j_call: TRBJ1-2
clone_size: NA
d_call: TRBD1
cdr3_nt: TGTGCCAGCTCACCCTGGGGACAGGAGCATGGCTACACCTTC
cdr3_aa: CASSPWGQEHGYTF

v_call: TRBV7-8
j_call: TRBJ1-4
clone_size: NA
d_call: NA
cdr3_nt: TGTGCCAGCAGCTTAGCTCGGGGTCTCAATAATGAAAAACTGTTTTTT
cdr3_aa: CASSLARGLNNEKLFF

v_call: TRBV19
j_call: TRBJ1-4
clone_size: NA
d_call: TRBD1
cdr3_nt: TGTGCCAGTAGTCAACCCGGGGACAGGGGGCGCGAAAAACTGTTTTTT
cdr3_aa: CASSQPGDRGREKLFF

v_call: TRBV12-3/TRBV12-4
j_call: TRBJ1-4
clone_size: NA
d_call: TRBD1
cdr3_nt: TGTGCCAGCAGTTTGACAGGGGGCAAGGAAAAACTGTTTTTT
cdr3_aa: CASSLTGGKEKLFF

v_call: TRBV20-1
j_call: TRBJ2-1
clone_size: NA
d_call: NA
cdr3_nt: TGCAGTGCTAGAGCACAGCGGACCTACAATGAGCAGTTCTTC
cdr3_aa: CSARAQRTYNEQFF

v_call: TRBV20-1
j_call: TRBJ2-1
clone_size: NA
d_call: NA
cdr3_nt: TGCAGTGCTAGACCGGGGAGCTCCTACAATGAGCAGTTCTTC
cdr3_aa: CSARPGSSYNEQFF

v_call: TRBV6-1
j_call: TRBJ2-3
clone_size: NA
d_call: NA
cdr3_nt: TGTGCCAGCAGCGACGGGACTCGGGATACGCAGTATTTT
cdr3_aa: CASSDGTRDTQYF

v_call: TRBV27
j_call: TRBJ2-7
clone_size: NA
d_call: TRBD1
cdr3_nt: TGTGCCAGCAGGAACAGGGGGCGTCCCTACGAGCAGTACTTC
cdr3_aa: CASRNRGRPYEQYF

v_call: TRBV29-1
j_call: TRBJ1-3
clone_size: few
d_call: NA
cdr3_nt: TGCAGCGTTCGGGGGTTACAGGGAAAGAGCTCTGGAAACACCATATATTTT
cdr3_aa: CSVRGLQGKSSGNTIYF

v_call: TRBV5-1
j_call: TRBJ2-7
clone_size: few
d_call: NA
cdr3_nt: TGCGCCAGCAGCTTGGCCAGGTTCTACGAGCAGTACTTC
cdr3_aa: CASSLARFYEQYF

v_call: TRBV20-1
j_call: TRBJ2-1
clone_size: NA
d_call: TRBD2
cdr3_nt: TGCAGTGCGAATCTAGCGGGAGGTTTCAATGAGCAGTTCTTC
cdr3_aa: CSANLAGGFNEQFF

v_call: TRBV9
j_call: TRBJ2-1
clone_size: NA
d_call: TRBD2
cdr3_nt: TGTGCCAGCAGCGAACCGGGACTAGGAGGGAAGTTCTTC
cdr3_aa: CASSEPGLGGKFF

v_call: TRBV4-2
j_call: TRBJ2-1
clone_size: NA
d_call: TRBD2
cdr3_nt: TGTGCCAGCAGCCAAGAGGAACCCAGCGGGACCTTCAATGAGCAGTTCTTC
cdr3_aa: CASSQEEPSGTFNEQFF

v_call: TRBV7-2
j_call: TRBJ1-6
clone_size: few
d_call: NA
cdr3_nt: TGTGCCAGCAGTGACAGGCCCTATAATTCACCCCTCCACTTT
cdr3_aa: CASSDRPYNSPLHF

v_call: TRBV29-1
j_call: TRBJ2-1
clone_size: few
d_call: TRBD2
cdr3_nt: TGCAGCGTTGGGCGAAGGACTAGTTATGAGCAGTTCTTC
cdr3_aa: CSVGRRTSYEQFF

v_call: TRBV2
j_call: TRBJ2-5
clone_size: NA
d_call: NA
cdr3_nt: TGTGCCAGCAGGCTGGGTGGGACCCAGTACTTC
cdr3_aa: CASRLGGTQYF

v_call: TRBV19
j_call: TRBJ1-5
clone_size: few
d_call: NA
cdr3_nt: TGTGCCAGTACAATGGGGGTTTCTTTAAGCAATCAGCCCCAGCATTTT
cdr3_aa: CASTMGVSLSNQPQHF